Listed below are T cell receptor beta chains from one sample, sequenced in a study of T cell repertoires in cytomegalovirus infection. One entry per CDR3 protein results from TCRdb running MiXCR on the reads. The sample records hundreds of thousands of distinct CDR3 sequences, roughly 26% being singletons. Sample: CD8+ T cells from PBMCs. The origin of the receptors is a human donor in good health (CMV status not recorded). Some clones in this sample may be carry-over from other donors' samples. CDR3s include the opening cysteine and the closing phenylalanine or tryptophan. The D gene is left open where the match is weak. Clone size is shown for a subset of rows, as once, few, many or a class of expanded clone.

v_call	d_call	clone_size	j_call	cdr3_nt	cdr3_aa
TRBV7-9	TRBD1	many	TRBJ2-2	TGTGCCAGCAGCTTAGCCACAGGGGGACCAGACACCGGGGAGCTGTTTTTT	CASSLATGGPDTGELFF
TRBV7-2	TRBD1	many	TRBJ2-1	TGTGCCAGCAGCAGGACAGGGGATGAGCAGTTCTTC	CASSRTGDEQFF
TRBV4-1	TRBD1	many	TRBJ2-7	TGCGCCAGCAGCCAAGAGGGACAGGGCCTTGTCCCCCAGTACTTC	CASSQEGQGLVPQYF
TRBV9	NA	NA	TRBJ1-5	TGTGCCAGCAGCGTAACTGGGGCCGGCAATCAGCCCCAGCATTTT	CASSVTGAGNQPQHF
TRBV29-1	NA	NA	TRBJ2-7	TGCAGCGTTGAAGATCGGCAGCTTTCCTACGAGCAGTACTTC	CSVEDRQLSYEQYF
TRBV4-2	NA	NA	TRBJ2-5	TGTGCCAGCAGCCAAGATGACTCCATCCAGTACTTC	CASSQDDSIQYF
TRBV10-2	NA	NA	TRBJ1-5	TGCGCCAGCAGTGAGTTTGAGGGGCACAATCAGCCCCAGCATTTT	CASSEFEGHNQPQHF
TRBV5-4	NA	NA	TRBJ2-3	TGTGCCAGCAGCTCTGGACAGTCGGACACAGATACGCAGTATTTT	CASSSGQSDTDTQYF
TRBV20-1	TRBD1	NA	TRBJ1-6	TGCAGTGCTAGCCTGGACAGGGACAGGAGCTCCTATAATTCACTCCTCCACTTT	CSASLDRDRSSYNSLLHF
TRBV7-2	TRBD2	many	TRBJ2-2	TGTGCCAGCAGCCTGGGACTAGCGGGTTTAACCGGGGAGCTGTTTTTT	CASSLGLAGLTGELFF
TRBV6-5	NA	few	TRBJ1-1	TGTGCCAGCAGTTACTCGGTCAGAAACACTGAAGCTTTCTTT	CASSYSVRNTEAFF
TRBV12-5	NA	many	TRBJ2-5	TGTGCTAGTGGTTTGTCCGAGACCCAGTACTTC	CASGLSETQYF
TRBV20-1	NA	NA	TRBJ1-1	TGCAGTGCCCGCGGAGGCGTCTACACTGAAGCTTTCTTT	CSARGGVYTEAFF
TRBV7-6	TRBD1	many	TRBJ1-5	TGTGCCAGCAGCTTAGCCGCCGGAGACAGGGGGGATCAGCCCCAGCATTTT	CASSLAAGDRGDQPQHF
TRBV28	NA	few	TRBJ2-1	TGTGCCAGCAGTTTGATCTGGGGGGCAGAGCAGTTCTTC	CASSLIWGAEQFF
TRBV7-9	NA	many	TRBJ2-5	TGTGCCAGCAGCTTGACCTCACGGGGAGAGACCCAGTACTTC	CASSLTSRGETQYF
TRBV5-6	NA	many	TRBJ1-1	TGTGCCAGCAGCCACCGATTCAGGGCGAACACTGAAGCTTTCTTT	CASSHRFRANTEAFF
TRBV7-4	TRBD1	NA	TRBJ2-1	TGTGTCAGCAGCCAGGGGGATAATGAGCAGTTCTTC	CVSSQGDNEQFF
TRBV20-1	NA	many	TRBJ2-1	TGCAGTTGCCGCGACAGGGAGGCCTACAATGAGCAGTTCTTC	CSCRDREAYNEQFF
TRBV14	NA	few	TRBJ2-2	TGTGCCAACAGCCCCGGGTACGGGGAGCTGTTTTTT	CANSPGYGELFF
TRBV29-1	NA	NA	TRBJ1-2	TGCAGCGTTGAAGAAGGGGGTTCAGACTACACCTTC	CSVEEGGSDYTF
TRBV7-2	NA	many	TRBJ1-4	TGTGCCAGCAGCTTGGACTTTCCGGCAACTAATGAAAAACTGTTTTTT	CASSLDFPATNEKLFF
TRBV9	NA	NA	TRBJ1-2	TGTGCCAGCAGCGTTCACGCAACGGCTGCGCAGGATGGCTACACCTTC	CASSVHATAAQDGYTF
TRBV6-2/TRBV6-3	TRBD2	many	TRBJ2-1	TGTGCCAGCAGTTACGATCATGCGGGGGGGCCAAGATCGGATGAGCAGTTCTTC	CASSYDHAGGPRSDEQFF
TRBV5-1	TRBD1	few	TRBJ1-2	TGCGCCAGCAGCACTTACGGACAGGCCACTAACTATGGCTACACCTTC	CASSTYGQATNYGYTF
TRBV9	NA	NA	TRBJ1-2	TGTGCCAGCAGCGTAGTACAGGAACCGTCCTATGGCTACACCTTC	CASSVVQEPSYGYTF
TRBV5-1	NA	few	TRBJ1-1	TGCGCCAGCAGCCTATCCGCTCAGGGGAAGAACACTGAAGCTTTCTTT	CASSLSAQGKNTEAFF
TRBV7-9	NA	many	TRBJ1-4	TGTGCCAGCAGCCGCCGAGAGGGGGTGACCGAAAAACTGTTTTTT	CASSRREGVTEKLFF
TRBV27	TRBD1	few	TRBJ2-3	TGTGCCAGCAGTGAACAGGGGGCCGCAGATACGCAGTATTTT	CASSEQGAADTQYF
TRBV5-1	TRBD2	NA	TRBJ2-7	TGCGCCAGCAGGGGGGGACTAGCGGGGGCCGAATTCTACGAGCAGTACTTC	CASRGGLAGAEFYEQYF
TRBV27	TRBD1	NA	TRBJ2-7	TGTGCCAGCAGTTGGCGGACAGGGAACTTATACGAGCAGTACTTC	CASSWRTGNLYEQYF
TRBV20-1	NA	NA	TRBJ1-3	TGCAGTGCTAGAGAAGGGGCTGAGGGCAGACACTCTGGAAACACCATATATTTT	CSAREGAEGRHSGNTIYF
TRBV19	NA	NA	TRBJ2-2	TGTGCCAGTAGTGGACATTCGGTCACCGGGGAGCTGTTTTTT	CASSGHSVTGELFF
TRBV2	TRBD1	few	TRBJ2-3	TGTGCCAGCAGTACCGGACAGGGGTTCACAGATACGCAGTATTTT	CASSTGQGFTDTQYF
TRBV5-1	TRBD1	many	TRBJ2-6	TGCGCCAGCAGCGGCCCCGGGACAGGTTACTCTGGGGCCAACGTCCTGACTTTC	CASSGPGTGYSGANVLTF
TRBV7-4	NA	few	TRBJ2-7	TGTGCCAGCAGCCGAGTGGGGGCCTACGAGCAGTACTTC	CASSRVGAYEQYF
TRBV11-1	NA	few	TRBJ1-2	TGTGCCAGCAGCTTAGCGCGTGGTAGAGCTAACTATGGCTACACCTTC	CASSLARGRANYGYTF
TRBV28	NA	NA	TRBJ1-6	TGTGCTAGCAGTTCGGACACCCTAAATTCACCCCTCCACTTT	CASSSDTLNSPLHF
TRBV7-2	TRBD1	many	TRBJ1-2	TGTGCCAGCAGCTCAAGACAGGGGGCACGGTATGGCTACACCTTC	CASSSRQGARYGYTF